This T cell receptor beta chain was captured in a study of beta chain features in type 1 diabetes. Study summary: When patients were set against healthy donors, age, gender and cell yields were similar.

All of the isolated RNA was reverse transcribed, so expressed TCRB transcripts were sequenced. Sequenced by immunoSEQ multiplex PCR; TCRdb stores in-frame clones only, minus some. The repertoire includes about 390,000 clones, 8% to 10% of them detected once, and roughly 0.6% sits in the top ten. V dropped 2 bases and J dropped 0 bases, with 7 bases sitting between them. The CDR3 covers 14 residues. Germline V gene sequence: CDR1 MDHEN, CDR2 SYDVKM. Details on this clone: The antigen is undetermined.

Study conclusions and caveats: TCRB CDR3s were moderately but significantly shorter in Type 1 diabetes patients in all four CD4+ subsets. Whether HLA type affects TCRB rearrangement stayed undetermined in the present work. For patients and controls alike, PCR might favor shorter templates to the same degree.

Sorting with CD45RO/CCR7/CD25/CD127/CD95/CD27 yielded naive, central memory, regulatory and stem-like memory CD4+ cells. Sequenced: central memory CD4+ T cells from blood. The source is a young man with type 1 diabetes. The chain uses TRBV28 and TRBJ1-1; D not resolved. The CDR3 loop reads CASSLQELNTEAFF. CDR3 nucleotides: TGTGCCAGCAGTTTACAGGAACTGAACACTGAAGCTTTCTTT.